One sample yielded the 31 T cell receptor beta chains listed below, sequenced in a study of T cell responses to AZD1222 COVID-19 vaccine. Profiled with immunoSEQ multiplex PCR; TCRdb holds only in-frame clones, not every one. The sample has 95,000 to 150,000 clones, 80% to 90% seen once. The material sequenced was peripheral blood, taken on day 0 of AZD1222 vaccination. The receptor source for this set is an adult in good health.

V usage is TRBV4-1 and J usage is TRBJ1-4; TRBD1 is a possible D gene (5 bases). Germline CDR1 reads MGHRA; CDR2 reads YSYEKL. Trimming pared 4 bases from V and 8 bases from J, leaving 8 bases between. The CDR3 sequence is 12 residues long. The CDR3 DNA follows: TGCGCCAGCAGCCCCCGGGGCGAAAAACTGTTTTTT. It encodes CASSPRGEKLFF.

The chain has TRBV29-1 and TRBJ1-1; D not resolved. In germline, CDR1 is SQVTM, CDR2 ANQGSEA. The length of the CDR3 is 13 residues. V shed 7 bases and J shed 0 bases, with 12 bases lying between them. The CDR3, as DNA: TGCAGCGCCCAGATTAGCGTGAACACTGAAGCTTTCTTT. It translates to CSAQISVNTEAFF.

The V gene is TRBV7-9, the J gene TRBJ1-2; tentatively, D is TRBD1 (5 bases). V lost 3 bases to trimming and J lost 8 bases, with 13 bases between them. In germline, CDR1 is SEHNR, CDR2 FQNEAQ (reference sequence). The CDR3 runs 13 residues. The CDR3 spells CASSLVGGRGYTF. The CDR3 DNA is TGTGCCAGCAGCTTGGTGGGGGGACGGGGCTACACCTTC.

The gene calls are TRBV6-5 and TRBJ1-5; a weak D match, TRBD1 (5 bases). V gave up 5 bases and J gave up 7 bases, with 12 bases separating them. Germline V CDR1 and CDR2: MNHEY, SVGAGI. This CDR3 contains 13 residues. This chain's CDR3 is CASSPVREQPQHF. CDR3 bases: TGTGCCAGCAGTCCTGTCAGGGAACAGCCCCAGCATTTT.

The chain couples TRBV19 to TRBJ2-7, with TRBD1 matching over 8 bases. Germline lookup yields CDR1 LNHDA and CDR2 SQIVND (reference sequence). This CDR3 is built from 16 residues. The V and J ends lost 3 bases and 5 bases, in that order; junction bases with no gene match: 12. The DNA of the CDR3 is TGTGCCAGTAGTATCGAGATTTATGGGGGACAGGACGAGCAGTACTTC. Residues: CASSIEIYGGQDEQYF.

Remarks on this clone: One junction end does not reproduce the germline sequence, and a read error may be involved. The chain recombines TRBV12-3 or TRBV12-4 with TRBJ1-2; 9 positions agree with TRBD1. This CDR3 is 13 amino acids long. Here the CDR3 DNA reads TGTGCCAGCAGCTTTACAGGGGGCGATGGCTACATCTTC. It translates to CASSFTGGDGYIF.

This chain joins TRBV9 and TRBJ2-2; possibly TRBD2 for D (6 bases). The CDR3 has 16 amino acids. Germline CDR1 is SGDLS and CDR2 is YYNGEE. V lost 4 bases and J lost 6, with 19 bases in between. The DNA of the CDR3 is TGTGCCAGCAGCCCCGGTGGAGGGAATGCACCCGGGGAGCTGTTTTTT. This sequence encodes CASSPGGGNAPGELFF.

The chain couples TRBV7-9 to TRBJ1-2; 7 bases line up with TRBD1. Germline lookup yields CDR1 SEHNR and CDR2 FQNEAQ (reference sequence). Losses at the gene ends were 6 bases for V and 0 bases for J; bases not matched to a gene: 4. The CDR3 contains 14 residues. CDR3 amino acids: CASRPGTANYGYTF. DNA for the CDR3: TGTGCCAGCAGACCCGGGACAGCTAACTATGGCTACACCTTC.

The chain links TRBV6-5 to TRBJ1-1; weak D call: TRBD1 (5 bases). There are 14 residues in the CDR3. Deletions cut 4 bases from V and 1 base from J, with 10 bases between. Germline values: CDR1 MNHEY, CDR2 SVGAGI. CDR3 loop: CASSSGRRNTEAFF. For the CDR3, the DNA is TGTGCCAGCAGTTCAGGGAGGCGGAACACTGAAGCTTTCTTT.

This sequence joins TRBV6-5 and TRBJ2-1; 7 bases align to TRBD1. The CDR3 contains 15 residues. CDR1 and CDR2 from the germline V gene are MNHEY and SVGAGI. V gave up 6 bases and J gave up 4 bases; unmatched junction bases: 9. The CDR3 region has the DNA TGTGCCAGCAGCAAAGTGGGGACAGAATACAATGAGCAGTTCTTC. Encoded protein: CASSKVGTEYNEQFF.

V gene TRBV4-3 combines with J gene TRBJ1-2; no reliable D call. V lost 0 bases to trimming and J lost 7 bases, with 18 bases between them. The CDR3 length is 16 residues. In germline, CDR1 is LGHNA, CDR2 YSLEER. CDR3 nucleotide sequence: TGCGCCAGCAGCCAAGATGGGCGCAAACCGCGTGGTGGCTACACCTTC. Amino acid sequence: CASSQDGRKPRGGYTF.

This chain joins TRBV11-1 and TRBJ1-2, with D uncertain. Germline V lookup: CDR1 SGHAT, CDR2 FQDESV (reference sequence). The CDR3 length is 13 residues. Trimming removed 1 base at V and 14 bases at J, with 17 bases between. This CDR3 is CASSLGPWKNGTF. Here the CDR3 DNA reads TGTGCCAGCAGCTTAGGCCCATGGAAGAACGGGACCTTC.

The chain has TRBV30 and TRBJ2-1; D gene unclear. Trimming removed 0 bases from V and 7 bases from J, with 7 bases in between. The CDR3 contains 12 residues. Germline V gives CDR1 GTSNPN, CDR2 SVGIG (reference sequence). The CDR3 region is CAWSVSMNEQFF. CDR3 nucleotides: TGTGCCTGGAGTGTTAGTATGAATGAGCAGTTCTTC.

This rearrangement joins TRBV4-3 to TRBJ1-6; weak D call: TRBD1 (6 bases). Deletions cut 1 base from V and 5 bases from J, with 21 bases between. This CDR3 comprises 19 residues. Germline V gene sequence: CDR1 LGHNA, CDR2 YSLEER. CDR3 sequence: CASSQAATGGAFNNSPLHF. The DNA of the CDR3 is TGCGCCAGCAGCCAAGCTGCGACAGGCGGCGCCTTTAATAATTCACCCCTCCACTTT.

The rearrangement uses TRBV28 and TRBJ2-2; D ambiguous. This CDR3 is built from 12 residues. V dropped 3 bases and J dropped 5 bases, with 4 bases sitting between them. Germline CDR1 MDHEN, CDR2 SYDVKM. The chain's CDR3 is CASSFGTGELFF. CDR3 DNA sequence: TGTGCCAGCAGTTTTGGTACCGGGGAGCTGTTTTTT.

This chain connects TRBV7-2 to TRBJ1-2, with TRBD1 identical over 9 bases. CDR3 length: 14 residues. Germline CDR1 is SGHTA and CDR2 is FQGNSA. The V gene end was trimmed by 5 bases and the J gene end by 7 bases; junction bases not matched to a gene: 8. For the CDR3, the DNA is TGTGCCAGCAGCCCGGGACAGGGAGAGTCTGGCTACACCTTC. This translates into CASSPGQGESGYTF. The variable domain in full, with the rest retrieved from reference TRBV7-2 and TRBJ1-2, is GAGVSQSPSNKVTEKGKDVELRCDPISGHTALYWYRQSLGQGLEFLIYFQGNSAPDKSGLPSDRFSAERTGGSVSTLTIQRTQQEDSAVYLCASSPGQGESGYTFGSGTRLTVV.

The chain carries TRBV28 and TRBJ2-5, with D perhaps TRBD1 (6 bases). The V end lost 5 bases, the J end lost 7 bases, and 11 bases lay between the germline ends. Germline CDR1 and CDR2: MDHEN and SYDVKM. The CDR3 length is 12 residues. The CDR3: CASSLRGRTQYF. As DNA, the CDR3 is TGTGCCAGCAGTCTCAGGGGAAGGACCCAGTACTTC.

This clone was seen only once. The chain employs TRBV28 and TRBJ2-7, with TRBD2 identical over 7 bases. The CDR3 spans 18 residues. Germline V CDR1 and CDR2: MDHEN, SYDVKM. V shed 5 bases and J 2 bases; nucleotides not matched to a gene: 18. CDR3 amino acids: CASSPLEGGAPRPYEQYF. The CDR3 nucleotides read TGTGCCAGCAGTCCTCTGGAGGGAGGGGCCCCGAGGCCCTACGAGCAGTACTTC.

This chain joins TRBV7-9 and TRBJ1-5; no clear D. This CDR3 is built from 16 residues. Germline V gene data show CDR1 as SEHNR and CDR2 as FQNEAQ (reference sequence). Deletions cut 1 base from V and 3 bases from J, with 13 bases between. The CDR3 spells CASSLESGANNQPQHF. The CDR3 DNA reads TGTGCCAGCAGCTTAGAGTCGGGTGCAAACAATCAGCCCCAGCATTTT.

The V gene is TRBV7-9, the J gene TRBJ1-4; D gene uncertain. From germline, CDR1 is SEHNR and CDR2 FQNEAQ (reference sequence). Trimming took off 5 bases at V and 4 bases at J, with 14 bases between the two ends. The CDR3 has 15 amino acids. In nucleotides, the CDR3 is TGTGCCAGCAGCGCCCAACGGACCTTTAATGAAAAACTGTTTTTT. Its protein product is CASSAQRTFNEKLFF.

The gene calls are TRBV6-2 or TRBV6-3 and TRBJ1-1; tentative D call: TRBD1 (6 bases). There are 12 residues in the CDR3. The germline gives CDR1 MNHEY, CDR2 SVGEGT. The V gene lost 6 bases and the J gene lost 5 bases, with 10 bases spanning the gap. This CDR3 reads CASSEQGTEAFF. DNA of the CDR3: TGTGCCAGCAGCGAACAGGGAACTGAAGCTTTCTTT.

V usage is TRBV11-3 and J usage is TRBJ2-7; TRBD2 aligns across 7 bases. Trimming at V came to 0 bases and at J to 2 bases, leaving 4 bases not matched to a gene. The length of the CDR3 is 15 residues. The germline V gene has CDR1 SGHNT and CDR2 YENEEA. The CDR3 loop is CASSLEGGITYEQYF. The CDR3 nucleotides read TGTGCCAGCAGCTTAGAGGGAGGGATTACCTACGAGCAGTACTTC.

J is TRBJ1-4 and V is TRBV5-1; 7 bases agree with TRBD1. Germline V gene lookup returns CDR1 SGHRS and CDR2 YFSETQ. The CDR3 runs to 14 residues. With 4 bases clipped from V and 4 bases from J, the junction kept 4 bases outside the gene matches. The CDR3 sequence: CASSEGQLNEKLFF. The CDR3 coding sequence is TGCGCCAGCAGCGAGGGACAGCTTAATGAAAAACTGTTTTTT.

The V gene is TRBV15, the J gene TRBJ2-3, with D uncertain. Trimming left V 2 bases short and J 0 bases short, with 6 bases between. The germline gives CDR1 LNHNV, CDR2 YYDKDF (reference sequence). The CDR3 length is 14 residues. CDR3 nucleotide sequence: TGTGCCACCAGCAGACAGGTTAGCACAGATACGCAGTATTTT. Its protein product is CATSRQVSTDTQYF.

V gene TRBV5-5 combines with J gene TRBJ1-2; no firm D call. This CDR3 region has 12 residues. V was shortened by 4 bases and J by 8 bases, with 12 bases between the two germline ends. CDR1 and CDR2 from the germline V gene are SGHKS and YYEKEE (reference sequence). The CDR3 DNA reads TGTGCCAGCAGCCCGGCCGACGACGGCTACACCTTC. Protein sequence: CASSPADDGYTF.

The chain recombines TRBV3-1 (or the pseudogene TRBV3-2) with TRBJ2-7; no definite D call. V was trimmed by 2 bases and J by 5 bases, leaving 7 bases between them. The CDR3 length is 12 residues. Germline CDR1 and CDR2: LGHDT and YNNKEL (reference sequence). CDR3 in DNA: TGTGCCAGCAGCCAACTAGAGGACGAGCAGTACTTC. It codes for CASSQLEDEQYF.

V and J are TRBV3-1 (or the pseudogene TRBV3-2) and TRBJ2-3, with 9 bases that match TRBD2. This CDR3 contains 17 residues. Trimming at V came to 0 bases and at J to 3 bases, leaving 7 bases not matched to a gene. Per germline, CDR1 LGHDT and CDR2 YNNKEL (reference sequence). CDR3 nucleotides: TGTGCCAGCAGCCAAGAGGCGGGGGGGCCCGGGACAGATACGCAGTATTTT. Protein sequence: CASSQEAGGPGTDTQYF.

This clone was counted a single time. V usage is TRBV4-1 and J usage is TRBJ1-2, with D perhaps TRBD1 (5 bases). Per the germline V gene, CDR1 is MGHRA and CDR2 is YSYEKL. The ends were cut back, 0 bases at V and 6 bases at J, with 8 bases in the middle. This CDR3 spans 13 amino acids. CDR3 sequence reads: CASSQDWGNGYTF. CDR3 sequence (DNA): TGCGCCAGCAGCCAAGATTGGGGGAATGGCTACACCTTC.

The chain employs TRBV5-6 and TRBJ1-2, with D unresolved. Germline assignment: CDR1 SGHDT and CDR2 YYEEEE. Trimming took off 3 bases at V and 5 bases at J, with 14 bases between the two ends. This CDR3 spans 14 amino acids. This CDR3 reads CASSSGSGVYGYTF. CDR3 DNA sequence: TGTGCCAGCAGCTCCGGCTCCGGCGTTTATGGCTACACCTTC.

This clone was recorded once. Written as DNA, the CDR3 is TGTGCCAGCAGGTACCAAGGGCCGAATCAGCCCCAGCATTTT. As protein: CASRYQGPNQPQHF. The chain uses TRBV7-2 and TRBJ1-5; D is ambiguous. CDR1 is SGHTA and CDR2 is FQGNSA in the germline V gene. V was clipped by 6 bases and J by 4 bases, with 13 bases between them. The CDR3 consists of 14 residues.

This chain links TRBV7-3 with TRBJ2-1; TRBD1 might be the D (6 bases). Germline loops: CDR1 SGHTA, CDR2 FQGTGA. The CDR3 consists of 15 residues. V was clipped by 7 bases and J by 2 bases, with 15 bases between them. The CDR3 region is CASTSQAGAYNEQFF. CDR3 bases: TGTGCCAGCACCTCTCAAGCAGGGGCCTACAATGAGCAGTTCTTC.